This TCR beta chain was documented in a study of low-dose radiotherapy and immunotherapy resistance in tumors. With a constant-region primer and a V-primer adapter, TCRs were subjected to roughly 18 PCR cycles of amplification. From the reads, TCRdb called clonotypes with MiXCR, one entry per CDR3 protein. The table lists about 46,000 distinct CDR3 sequences, 10% to 15% of them singletons. Time point here: before trial treatment. This clonotype was picked up many times. Germline values: CDR1 SGHAT, CDR2 FQNNGV. Deletions cut 5 bases from V and 4 bases from J, with 8 bases between. This CDR3 is 12 amino acids long.

V gene TRBV11-2 combines with J gene TRBJ2-5; weak D call: TRBD2 (6 bases). The sequences come from PBMCs, collected before treatment. This clonotype was sampled from a female donor with ovarian cancer. CDR3 in DNA: TGTGCCAGCAGCCGGGGAGGAGAGACCCAGTACTTC. This gives the protein CASSRGGETQYF.